This T cell receptor (beta chain) was obtained from a study of blood T cells in healthy people across ages. Study-wide findings and caveats: Roughly linear age-related decline in beta diversity appeared, significant by age approximately 40. Donor CMV infection status was unknown, possibly confounding age-related changes in expanded clonotypes.

This clonotype has just a few counts. What it recognizes is unknown. The authors drew approximately 10 milliliters of peripheral blood from each donor. Per sample, no less than 5 micrograms of total RNA were extracted. With a J-beta primer mix and a sample-barcoded 5' primer, a second PCR ran about 6 to 11 cycles. One entry per CDR3 protein, called by TCRdb with MiXCR from the 5' RACE reads. Of about 680,000 distinct CDR3 sequences in the sample, 45% to 50% were seen once. The J segment lost 2 bases and the V segment lost 4 bases, leaving 6 bases of the junction unmatched. The CDR3 loop spans 14 amino acids. Germline loops: CDR1 DFQATT, CDR2 SNEGSKA (reference sequence).

The sequencing input was blood. The receptor's source is a woman aged 55-69 years in good health. J is TRBJ1-1 and V is TRBV20-1; 8 bases are shared with TRBD1. The DNA of the CDR3 is TGCAGTGCTACCTCGGGACAGGTCAACACTGAAGCTTTCTTT. Residues: CSATSGQVNTEAFF.